Described below is a single T cell receptor (beta chain) sequence and its context. Antigen specificity is unknown. The donors belonged to the roughly 110-subject validation cohort, separate from the roughly 670-subject first cohort. Trimming took 6 bases from V and 4 from J; bases not matched to a gene: 5. The CDR3 spans 15 residues. Germline-derived CDR1 and CDR2 are SEHNR and FQNEAQ (reference sequence). The data were produced by immunoSEQ multiplex PCR, yet TCRdb's version contains in-frame clones alone and is incomplete. The table lists some 350,000 clones, about 85% of them singletons. These data belong to a study of cytomegalovirus exposure and HLA in healthy donors. Study-wide results and caveats: Associated with cytomegalovirus, according to the listing, were some 150 TCR beta chains. Later, an analysis found that TCR clusters from the first cohort tended to co-occur in the roughly 110 validation repertoires. Reported results showed that the classifier diagnosed cytomegalovirus status with high specificity and sensitivity.

The chain is built from TRBV7-9 and TRBJ2-1, with TRBD2 matching 11 bases. Material for sequencing was PBMCs. This receptor was taken from a woman aged 25-40 years in good health and CMV-seropositive. This CDR3 reads CASSQLAGEYNEQFF. CDR3 sequence (DNA): TGTGCCAGCAGTCAACTAGCGGGAGAGTACAATGAGCAGTTCTTC.